The clone carrying this TCR beta chain was found a few times. This sample is drawn from a study of T-cell memory formation after mild COVID-19. The wider study: The two donors had largely donor-specific TCR clusters.

TCRdb processed the 5' RACE reads anew with MiXCR; each CDR3 protein has one entry. The profile shows around 110,000 distinct CDR3 sequences, over 15% of them singletons. Germline assignment: CDR1 SGHVS and CDR2 FQNEAQ. V shed 1 base and J shed 0 bases, with 12 bases lying between them. The CDR3 runs to 16 residues. The TCR comes from an adult woman who had mild COVID-19 (a few samples of this study predate the infection). Cell type and time point are not known. Material: PBMCs or a T cell subset sorted from them (not recorded which). This sequence joins TRBV7-8 and TRBJ1-1; D gene uncertain. The CDR3 nucleotides read TGTGCCAGCAGCTTAGGAACCGCACCGATGAACACTGAAGCTTTCTTT. This sequence encodes CASSLGTAPMNTEAFF.